These 3 T cell receptor beta chains originate from one sample sequenced in a study of technical replicates of blood from a few donors. Here immunoSEQ multiplex PCR was the method, and the copy in TCRdb shows in-frame clones only, minus some. The sample lists around 50,000 clones; about 94% were seen once. The sequencing sample was made of PBMCs. These receptors came from a human donor in good health. Some clones in this sample may be carry-over from other donors' samples.

The chain links TRBV15 to TRBJ2-4; 11 bases line up with TRBD2. Trimming at V came to 5 bases and at J to 15 bases, leaving 12 bases not matched to a gene. The CDR3 has 14 amino acids. Germline lookup yields CDR1 LNHNV and CDR2 YYDKDF (reference sequence). CDR3 loop: CATSLGTSGPAGYF. CDR3 bases: TGTGCCACCAGCTTGGGGACTAGCGGCCCCGCCGGGTACTTC.

The DNA for the CDR3 is TGTGCCAGTACCACGATGCAGGGTAATGGCTACACCTTC. This translates into CASTTMQGNGYTF. The chain couples TRBV19 to TRBJ1-2; weak D call: TRBD1 (5 bases). This CDR3 has 13 residues. V lost 7 bases and J lost 6, with 15 bases in between. Germline V gene sequence: CDR1 LNHDA, CDR2 SQIVND (reference sequence).

The chain joins TRBV10-3 to TRBJ1-5; 7 bases are shared with TRBD1. CDR3 length: 16 residues. The germline gives CDR1 ENHRY, CDR2 SYGVKD. V trimming: 6 bases; J trimming: 0 bases; junction bases outside the gene matches: 8. CDR3 sequence reads: CAISRDRGHSNQPQHF. CDR3 nucleotide sequence: TGTGCCATCAGCCGGGACAGAGGACATAGCAATCAGCCCCAGCATTTT.